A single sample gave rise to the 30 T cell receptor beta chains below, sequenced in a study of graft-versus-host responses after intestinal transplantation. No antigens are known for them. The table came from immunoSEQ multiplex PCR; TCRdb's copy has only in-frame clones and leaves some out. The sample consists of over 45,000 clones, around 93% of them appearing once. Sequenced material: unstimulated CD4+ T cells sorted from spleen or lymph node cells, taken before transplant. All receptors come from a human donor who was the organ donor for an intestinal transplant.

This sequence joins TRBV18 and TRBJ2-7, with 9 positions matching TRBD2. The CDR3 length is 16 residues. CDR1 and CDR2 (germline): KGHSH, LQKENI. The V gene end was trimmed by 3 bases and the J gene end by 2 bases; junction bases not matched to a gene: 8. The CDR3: CASSPRSGGPTYEQYF. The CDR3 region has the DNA TGTGCCAGCTCACCTCGGAGCGGGGGGCCGACCTACGAGCAGTACTTC.

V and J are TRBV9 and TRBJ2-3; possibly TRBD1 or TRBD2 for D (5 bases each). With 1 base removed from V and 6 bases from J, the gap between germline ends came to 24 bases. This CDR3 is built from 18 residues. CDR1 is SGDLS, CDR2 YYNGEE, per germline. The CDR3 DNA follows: TGTGCCAGCAGCGTATACCCCGTTTTGGGACGGGGTGCGGATACGCAGTATTTT. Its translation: CASSVYPVLGRGADTQYF.

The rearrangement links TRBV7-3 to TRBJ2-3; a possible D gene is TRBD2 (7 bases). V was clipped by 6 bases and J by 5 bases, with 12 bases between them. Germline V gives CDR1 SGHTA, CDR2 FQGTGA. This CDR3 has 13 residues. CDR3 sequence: CASSGGGLDTQYF. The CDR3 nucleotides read TGTGCCAGCAGTGGCGGGGGCTTAGATACGCAGTATTTT.

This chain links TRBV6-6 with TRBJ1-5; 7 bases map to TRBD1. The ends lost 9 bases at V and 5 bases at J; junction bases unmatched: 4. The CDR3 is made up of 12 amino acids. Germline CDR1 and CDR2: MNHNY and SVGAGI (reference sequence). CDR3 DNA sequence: TGTGCCAGTGGACAGGCCGATCAGCCCCAGCATTTT. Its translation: CASGQADQPQHF.

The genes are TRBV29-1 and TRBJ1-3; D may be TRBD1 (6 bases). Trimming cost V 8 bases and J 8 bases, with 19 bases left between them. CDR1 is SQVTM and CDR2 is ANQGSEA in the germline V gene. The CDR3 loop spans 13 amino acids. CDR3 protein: CSWVGAPRDTIYF. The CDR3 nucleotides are TGCAGCTGGGTGGGGGCACCACGAGACACCATATATTTT.

The CDR3 sequence: CAISESRGLGELFF. CDR3 DNA: TGTGCCATCAGTGAGTCTAGGGGACTCGGGGAGCTGTTTTTT. The chain recombines TRBV10-3 with TRBJ2-2; weak D call: TRBD2 (6 bases). The V and J ends lost 0 bases and 7 bases respectively, with 9 bases between them. The germline V gene has CDR1 ENHRY and CDR2 SYGVKD. The CDR3 totals 14 residues.

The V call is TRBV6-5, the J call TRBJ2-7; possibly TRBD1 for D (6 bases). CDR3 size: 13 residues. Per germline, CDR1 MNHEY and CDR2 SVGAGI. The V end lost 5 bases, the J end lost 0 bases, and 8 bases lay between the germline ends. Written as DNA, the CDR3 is TGTGCCAGCAGTCAGGGGAGCTCCTACGAGCAGTACTTC. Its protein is CASSQGSSYEQYF.

CDR3 loop: CASSPRYRVGYTF. In DNA, the CDR3 is TGTGCCAGCAGCCCTCGATACAGGGTCGGCTACACCTTC. The rearrangement uses TRBV11-2 and TRBJ1-2, with D perhaps TRBD1 (6 bases). This CDR3 region has 13 residues. Trimming took off 5 bases at V and 8 bases at J, with 15 bases between the two ends. Germline CDR1 and CDR2: SGHAT and FQNNGV.

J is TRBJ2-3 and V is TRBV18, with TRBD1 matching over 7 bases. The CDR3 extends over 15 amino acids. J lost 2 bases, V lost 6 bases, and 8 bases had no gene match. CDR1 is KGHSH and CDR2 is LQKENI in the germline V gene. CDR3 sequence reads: CASSPRQGDTDTQYF. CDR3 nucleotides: TGTGCCAGCTCCCCAAGACAGGGTGACACAGATACGCAGTATTTT.

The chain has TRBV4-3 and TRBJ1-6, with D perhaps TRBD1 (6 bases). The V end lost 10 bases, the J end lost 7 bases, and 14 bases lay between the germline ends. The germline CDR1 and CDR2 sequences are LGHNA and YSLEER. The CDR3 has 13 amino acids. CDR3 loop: CATRPRGNSPLHF. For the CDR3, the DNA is TGCGCCACACGACCCAGGGGAAATTCACCCCTCCACTTT.

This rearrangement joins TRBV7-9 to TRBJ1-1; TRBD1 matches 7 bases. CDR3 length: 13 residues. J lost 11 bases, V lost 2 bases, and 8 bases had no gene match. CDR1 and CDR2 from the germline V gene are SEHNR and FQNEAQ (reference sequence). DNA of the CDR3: TGTGCCAGCAGCTTAACAACAGGGGCAGAGGCTTTCTTT. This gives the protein CASSLTTGAEAFF.

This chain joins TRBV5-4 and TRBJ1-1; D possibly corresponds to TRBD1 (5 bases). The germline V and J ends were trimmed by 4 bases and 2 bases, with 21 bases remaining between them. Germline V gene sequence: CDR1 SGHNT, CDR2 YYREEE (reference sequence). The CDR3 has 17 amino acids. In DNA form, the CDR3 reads TGTGCCAGCAGCCCCGGGGGTACAGGTTGGGCTAACACTGAAGCTTTCTTT. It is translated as CASSPGGTGWANTEAFF.

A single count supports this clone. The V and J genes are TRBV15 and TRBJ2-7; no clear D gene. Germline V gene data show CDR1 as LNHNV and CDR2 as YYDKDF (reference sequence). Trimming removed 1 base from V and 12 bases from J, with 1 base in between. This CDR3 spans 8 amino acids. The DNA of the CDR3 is TGTGCCACCAGCAGAGGGTACTTC. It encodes CATSRGYF.

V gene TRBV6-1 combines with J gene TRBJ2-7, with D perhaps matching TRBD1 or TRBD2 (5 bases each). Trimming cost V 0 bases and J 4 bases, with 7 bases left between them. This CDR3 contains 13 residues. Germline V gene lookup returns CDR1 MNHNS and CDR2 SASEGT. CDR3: CASSEARGYEQYF. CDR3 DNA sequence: TGTGCCAGCAGTGAAGCGAGGGGTTACGAGCAGTACTTC.

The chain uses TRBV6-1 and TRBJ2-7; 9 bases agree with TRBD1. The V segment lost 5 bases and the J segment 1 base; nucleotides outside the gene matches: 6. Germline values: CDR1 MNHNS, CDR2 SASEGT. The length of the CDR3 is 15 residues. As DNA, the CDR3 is TGTGCCAGCAGTCGGAGACAGGGGGTGTCCTACGAGCAGTACTTC. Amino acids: CASSRRQGVSYEQYF.

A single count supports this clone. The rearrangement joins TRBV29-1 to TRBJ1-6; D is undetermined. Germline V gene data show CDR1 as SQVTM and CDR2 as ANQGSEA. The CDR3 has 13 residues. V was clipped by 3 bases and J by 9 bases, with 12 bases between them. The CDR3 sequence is CSVEFAEGSPLHF. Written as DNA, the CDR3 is TGCAGCGTTGAGTTCGCAGAGGGTTCACCCCTCCACTTT.

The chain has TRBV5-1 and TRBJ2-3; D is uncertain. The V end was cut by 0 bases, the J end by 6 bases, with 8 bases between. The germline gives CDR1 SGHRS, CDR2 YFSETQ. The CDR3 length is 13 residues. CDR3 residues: CASSLAGKDTQYF. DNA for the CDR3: TGCGCCAGCAGCTTGGCAGGAAAGGATACGCAGTATTTT.

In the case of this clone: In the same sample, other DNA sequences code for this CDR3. The CDR3 spells CATSRGSSDTQYF. CDR3 DNA sequence: TGTGCCACCAGCAGAGGTTCGTCGGATACGCAGTATTTT. The V and J genes are TRBV15 and TRBJ2-3, with no clear D. Trimming took 1 base from V and 6 from J, leaving 8 bases between them. CDR1 and CDR2 from the germline V gene are LNHNV and YYDKDF (reference sequence). The CDR3 spans 13 residues.

Here the CDR3 DNA reads TGCGCCAGCAGCCAAGATCTGAGGTGGGGGGTGGCGGATGAGCAGTTCTTC. Residues: CASSQDLRWGVADEQFF. The chain is built from TRBV4-1 and TRBJ2-1, with D perhaps TRBD2 (6 bases). The germline V gene encodes CDR1 MGHRA and CDR2 YSYEKL. The V gene lost 0 bases and the J gene lost 8 bases, with 20 bases spanning the gap. CDR3 size: 17 residues.

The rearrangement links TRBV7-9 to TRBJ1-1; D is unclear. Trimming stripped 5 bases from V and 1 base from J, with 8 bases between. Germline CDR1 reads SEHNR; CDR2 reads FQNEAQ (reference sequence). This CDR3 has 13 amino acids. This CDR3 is CASSVRGNTEAFF. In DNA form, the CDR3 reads TGTGCCAGCAGCGTTAGAGGGAACACTGAAGCTTTCTTT.

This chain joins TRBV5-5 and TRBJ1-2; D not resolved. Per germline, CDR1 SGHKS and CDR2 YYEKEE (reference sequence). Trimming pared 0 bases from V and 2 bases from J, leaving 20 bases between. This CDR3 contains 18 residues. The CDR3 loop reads CASSLAPPTPSSNYGYTF. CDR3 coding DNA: TGTGCCAGCAGCTTGGCCCCCCCGACACCATCCTCCAACTATGGCTACACCTTC.

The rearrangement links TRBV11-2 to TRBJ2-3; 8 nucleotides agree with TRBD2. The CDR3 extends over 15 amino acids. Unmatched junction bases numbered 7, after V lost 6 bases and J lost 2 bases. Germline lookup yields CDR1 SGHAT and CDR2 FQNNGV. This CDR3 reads CASRDVLAVTDTQYF. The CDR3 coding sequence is TGTGCCAGCAGGGACGTACTAGCGGTCACAGATACGCAGTATTTT.

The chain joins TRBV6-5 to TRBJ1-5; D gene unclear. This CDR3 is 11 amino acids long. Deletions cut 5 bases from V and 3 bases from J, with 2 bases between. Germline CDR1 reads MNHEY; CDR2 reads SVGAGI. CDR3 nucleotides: TGTGCCAGCAGTGCCAATCAGCCCCAGCATTTT. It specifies CASSANQPQHF.

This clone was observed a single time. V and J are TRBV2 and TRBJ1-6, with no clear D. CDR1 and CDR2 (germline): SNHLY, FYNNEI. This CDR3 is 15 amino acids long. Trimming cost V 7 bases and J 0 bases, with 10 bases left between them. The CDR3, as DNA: TGTGCCAGCACCCAGCTGAGCTCCTATAATTCACCCCTCCACTTT. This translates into CASTQLSSYNSPLHF.

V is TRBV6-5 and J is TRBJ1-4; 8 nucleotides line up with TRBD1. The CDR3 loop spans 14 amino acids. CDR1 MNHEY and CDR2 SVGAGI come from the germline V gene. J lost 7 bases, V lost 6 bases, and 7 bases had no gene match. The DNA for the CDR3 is TGTGCCAGCAGCTCCAACAGGGGGAGTGAAAAACTGTTTTTT. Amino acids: CASSSNRGSEKLFF.

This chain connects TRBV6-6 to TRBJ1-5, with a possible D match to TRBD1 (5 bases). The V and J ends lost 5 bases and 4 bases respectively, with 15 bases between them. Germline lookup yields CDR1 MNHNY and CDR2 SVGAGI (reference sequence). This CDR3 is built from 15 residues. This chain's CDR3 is CASSRPTGDNQPQHF. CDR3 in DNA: TGTGCCAGCAGTCGCCCAACAGGAGATAATCAGCCCCAGCATTTT.

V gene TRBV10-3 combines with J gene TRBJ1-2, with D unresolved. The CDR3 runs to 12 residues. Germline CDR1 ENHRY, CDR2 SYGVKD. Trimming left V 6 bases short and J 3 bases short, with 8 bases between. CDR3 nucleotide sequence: TGTGCCATCAGAGTCGTTGACTATGGCTACACCTTC. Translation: CAIRVVDYGYTF.

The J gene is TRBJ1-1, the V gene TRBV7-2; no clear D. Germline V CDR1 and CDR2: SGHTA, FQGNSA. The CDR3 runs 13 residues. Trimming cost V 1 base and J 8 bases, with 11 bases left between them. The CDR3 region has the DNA TGTGCCAGCAGCTTAGTTAGGGAGTCAGAAGCTTTCTTT. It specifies CASSLVRESEAFF.

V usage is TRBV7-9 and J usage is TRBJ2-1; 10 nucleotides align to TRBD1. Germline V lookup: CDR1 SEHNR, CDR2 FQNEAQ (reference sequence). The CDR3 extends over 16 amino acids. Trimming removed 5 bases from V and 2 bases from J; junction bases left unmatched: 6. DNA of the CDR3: TGTGCCAGCAGCCCCCGGGGACAGGGGACCTACAATGAGCAGTTCTTC. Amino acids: CASSPRGQGTYNEQFF.

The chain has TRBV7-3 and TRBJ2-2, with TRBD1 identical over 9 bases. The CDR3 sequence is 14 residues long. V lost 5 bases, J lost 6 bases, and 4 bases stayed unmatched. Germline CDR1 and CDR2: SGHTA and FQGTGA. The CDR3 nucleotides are TGTGCCAGCAGCGAACAGGGGGCGGCCGGGGAGCTGTTTTTT. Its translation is CASSEQGAAGELFF. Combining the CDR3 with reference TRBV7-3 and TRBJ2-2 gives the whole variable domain GAGVSQTPSNKVTEKGKYVELRCDPISGHTALYWYRQSLGQGPEFLIYFQGTGAADDSGLPNDRFFAVRPEGSVSTLKIQRTERGDSAVYLCASSEQGAAGELFFGEGSRLTVL.